The present entry profiles one TCR beta chain with its context. Antigen specificity is unknown. This specimen belongs to a study of CD8 T cells in ankylosing spondylitis. Overall study findings and caveats: One TCR beta motif, made up of roughly eight highly homologous variants, appeared characteristic of ankylosing spondylitis blood. Some of the motif variants had earlier been found in reactive arthritis patients' fluid and blood.

The V and J ends lost 3 bases and 0 bases respectively, with 14 bases between them. CDR1 and CDR2 from the germline V gene are SGHRS and YFSETQ. The CDR3 spans 16 residues. MiXCR was run by TCRdb on the 5' RACE reads, yielding one entry per CDR3 protein. The sample lists hundreds of thousands of distinct CDR3 sequences, about 26% occurring once. V usage is TRBV5-1 and J usage is TRBJ2-3; D might be TRBD1 or TRBD2, each matching 5 bases. The sequence was obtained from a male donor with ankylosing spondylitis or in good health (not recorded which). What was sequenced was blood, either unsorted or a sorted T cell fraction (not recorded which). The CDR3 nucleotides are TGCGCCAGCAGCTGGCGTCGGAGGACAAGCACAGATACGCAGTATTTT. The encoded protein is CASSWRRRTSTDTQYF. The entire variable domain, with the rest obtained from reference TRBV5-1 and TRBJ2-3, is as follows: KAGVTQTPRYLIKTRGQQVTLSCSPISGHRSVSWYQQTPGQGLQFLFEYFSETQRNKGNFPGRFSGRQFSNSRSEMNVSTLELGDSALYLCASSWRRRTSTDTQYFGPGTRLTVL.